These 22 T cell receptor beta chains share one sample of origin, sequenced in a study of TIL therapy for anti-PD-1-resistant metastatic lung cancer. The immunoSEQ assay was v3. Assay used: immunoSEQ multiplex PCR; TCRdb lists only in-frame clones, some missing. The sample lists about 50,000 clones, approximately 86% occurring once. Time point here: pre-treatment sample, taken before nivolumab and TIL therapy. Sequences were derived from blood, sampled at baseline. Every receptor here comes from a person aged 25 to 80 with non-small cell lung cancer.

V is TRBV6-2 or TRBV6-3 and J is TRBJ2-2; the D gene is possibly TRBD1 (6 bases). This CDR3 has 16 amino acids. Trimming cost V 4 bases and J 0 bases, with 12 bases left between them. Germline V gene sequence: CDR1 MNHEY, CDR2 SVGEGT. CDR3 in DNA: TGTGCCAGCAGTTTATTCGGGACACCGAACACCGGGGAGCTGTTTTTT. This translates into CASSLFGTPNTGELFF.

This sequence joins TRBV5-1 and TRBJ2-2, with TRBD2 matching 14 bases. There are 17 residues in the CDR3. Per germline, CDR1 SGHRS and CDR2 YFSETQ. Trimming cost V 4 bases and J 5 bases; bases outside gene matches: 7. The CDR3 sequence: CASSPGLAGAGTGELFF. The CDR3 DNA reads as TGCGCCAGCAGCCCGGGACTAGCGGGAGCGGGTACCGGGGAGCTGTTTTTT.

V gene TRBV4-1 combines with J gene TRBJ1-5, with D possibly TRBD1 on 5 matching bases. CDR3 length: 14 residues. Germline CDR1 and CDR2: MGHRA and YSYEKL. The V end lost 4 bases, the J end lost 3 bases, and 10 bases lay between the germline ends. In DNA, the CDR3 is TGCGCCAGCAGCCCGGGACCGCTCAATCAGCCCCAGCATTTT. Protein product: CASSPGPLNQPQHF.

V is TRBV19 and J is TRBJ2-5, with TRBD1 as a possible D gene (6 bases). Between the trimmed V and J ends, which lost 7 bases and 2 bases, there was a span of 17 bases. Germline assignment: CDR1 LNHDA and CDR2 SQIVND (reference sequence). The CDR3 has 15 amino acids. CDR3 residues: CASKRVGGQQETQYF. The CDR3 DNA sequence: TGTGCCAGTAAAAGGGTAGGGGGTCAACAAGAGACCCAGTACTTC.

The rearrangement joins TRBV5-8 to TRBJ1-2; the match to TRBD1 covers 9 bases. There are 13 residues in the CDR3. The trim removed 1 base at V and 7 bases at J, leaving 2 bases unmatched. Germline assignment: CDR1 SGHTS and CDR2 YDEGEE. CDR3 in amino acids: CASSLLGQGGYTF. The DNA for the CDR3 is TGTGCCAGCAGCTTGTTGGGACAGGGTGGCTACACCTTC.

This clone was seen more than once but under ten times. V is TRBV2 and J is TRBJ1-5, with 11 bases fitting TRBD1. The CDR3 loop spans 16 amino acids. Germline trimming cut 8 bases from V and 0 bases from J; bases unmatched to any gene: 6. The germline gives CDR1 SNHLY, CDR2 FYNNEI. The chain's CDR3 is CASDGQGAFSNQPQHF. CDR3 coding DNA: TGTGCCAGCGACGGACAGGGGGCGTTTAGCAATCAGCCCCAGCATTTT.

CDR3 region: CASRSGQSHEQYF. Written as DNA, the CDR3 is TGTGCCAGCAGATCGGGACAGTCACACGAGCAGTACTTC. The chain employs TRBV12-3 or TRBV12-4 and TRBJ2-7; 7 positions agree with TRBD1. This CDR3 region has 13 residues. J lost 5 bases, V lost 6 bases, and 7 bases had no gene match.

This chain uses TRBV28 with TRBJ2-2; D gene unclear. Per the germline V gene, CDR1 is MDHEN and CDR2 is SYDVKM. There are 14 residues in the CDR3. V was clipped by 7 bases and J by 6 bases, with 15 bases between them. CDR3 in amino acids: CASIEAGGAGELFF. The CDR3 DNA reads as TGTGCCAGCATCGAGGCTGGTGGGGCCGGGGAGCTGTTTTTT.

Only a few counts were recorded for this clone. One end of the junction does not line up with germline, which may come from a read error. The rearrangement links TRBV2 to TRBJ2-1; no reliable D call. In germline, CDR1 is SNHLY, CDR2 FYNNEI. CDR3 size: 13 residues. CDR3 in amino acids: CASREDWNNEQFF. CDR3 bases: TGTGCCAGCAGAGAAGACTGGAACAATGAGCAGTTCTTC.

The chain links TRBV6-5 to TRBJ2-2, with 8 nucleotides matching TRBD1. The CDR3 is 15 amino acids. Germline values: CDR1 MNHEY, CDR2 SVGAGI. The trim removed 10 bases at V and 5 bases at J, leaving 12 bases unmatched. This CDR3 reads CATESAGGDTGELFF. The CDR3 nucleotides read TGTGCCACAGAATCCGCAGGGGGCGATACCGGGGAGCTGTTTTTT.

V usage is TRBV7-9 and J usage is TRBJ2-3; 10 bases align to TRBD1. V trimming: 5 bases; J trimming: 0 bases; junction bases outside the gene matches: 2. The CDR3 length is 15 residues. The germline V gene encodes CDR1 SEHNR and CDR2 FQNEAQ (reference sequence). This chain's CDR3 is CASSGTGASTDTQYF. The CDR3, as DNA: TGTGCCAGCAGCGGGACAGGGGCCAGCACAGATACGCAGTATTTT.

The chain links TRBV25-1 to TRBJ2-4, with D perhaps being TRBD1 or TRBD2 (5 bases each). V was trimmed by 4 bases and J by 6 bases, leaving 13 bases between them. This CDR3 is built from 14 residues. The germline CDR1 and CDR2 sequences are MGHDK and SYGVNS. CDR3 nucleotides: TGTGCCAGCAGTGGAGCCGGGGCCGGAAACATTCAGTACTTC. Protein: CASSGAGAGNIQYF.

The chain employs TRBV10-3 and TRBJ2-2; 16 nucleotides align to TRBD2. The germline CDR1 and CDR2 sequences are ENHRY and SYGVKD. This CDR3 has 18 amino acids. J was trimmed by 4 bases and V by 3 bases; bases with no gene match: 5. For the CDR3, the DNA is TGTGCCATCAGTGACACGGGGACTAGCGGGGGGGCCACCGGGGAGCTGTTTTTT. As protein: CAISDTGTSGGATGELFF.

The CDR3 sequence is CASSYGSRTGGEQYF. The CDR3 bases are TGTGCCAGCAGTTACGGTAGTAGGACAGGGGGCGAGCAGTACTTC. This chain links TRBV6-5 with TRBJ2-7; TRBD1 matches 10 bases. The CDR3 is 15 amino acids. CDR1 is MNHEY, CDR2 SVGAGI, per germline. Unmatched junction bases numbered 7, after V lost 2 bases and J lost 6 bases.

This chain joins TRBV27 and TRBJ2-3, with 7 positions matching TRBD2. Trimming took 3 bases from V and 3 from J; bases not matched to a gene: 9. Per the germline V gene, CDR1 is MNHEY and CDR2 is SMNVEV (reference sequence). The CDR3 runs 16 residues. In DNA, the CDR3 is TGTGCCAGCAGTTTCTTGGCGGGGGATGGTACAGATACGCAGTATTTT. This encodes CASSFLAGDGTDTQYF.

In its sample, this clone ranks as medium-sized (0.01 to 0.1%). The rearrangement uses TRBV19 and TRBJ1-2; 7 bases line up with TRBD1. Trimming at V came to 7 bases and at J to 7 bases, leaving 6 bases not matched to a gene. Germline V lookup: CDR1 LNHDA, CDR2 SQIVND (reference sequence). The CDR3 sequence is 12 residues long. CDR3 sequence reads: CASKEGAAGYTF. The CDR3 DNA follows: TGTGCCAGTAAGGAGGGGGCTGCTGGCTACACCTTC.

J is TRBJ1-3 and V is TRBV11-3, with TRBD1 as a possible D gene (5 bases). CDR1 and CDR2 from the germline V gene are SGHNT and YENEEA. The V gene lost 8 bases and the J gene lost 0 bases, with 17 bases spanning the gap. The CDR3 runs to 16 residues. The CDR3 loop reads CASRRGGHDSGNTIYF. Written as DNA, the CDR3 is TGTGCCAGCCGCCGTGGTGGACACGACTCTGGAAACACCATATATTTT. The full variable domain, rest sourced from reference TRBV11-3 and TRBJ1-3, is EAGVVQSPRYKIIEKKQPVAFWCNPISGHNTLYWYLQNLGQGPELLIRYENEEAVDDSQLPKDRFSAERLKGVDSTLKIQPAELGDSAVYLCASRRGGHDSGNTIYFGEGSWLTVV.

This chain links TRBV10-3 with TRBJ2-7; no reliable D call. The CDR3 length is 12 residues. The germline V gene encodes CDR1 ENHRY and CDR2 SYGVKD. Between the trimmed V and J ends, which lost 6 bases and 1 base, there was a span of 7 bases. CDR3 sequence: CAIRPDSYEQYF. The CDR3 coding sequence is TGTGCCATCAGGCCAGATTCCTACGAGCAGTACTTC.

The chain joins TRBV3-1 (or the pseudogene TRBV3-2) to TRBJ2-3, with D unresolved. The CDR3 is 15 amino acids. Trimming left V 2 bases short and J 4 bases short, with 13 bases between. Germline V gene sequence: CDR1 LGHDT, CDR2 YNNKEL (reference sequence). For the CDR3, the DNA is TGTGCCAGCAGCCAAAGCGTTCCCTCCGCAGATACGCAGTATTTT. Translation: CASSQSVPSADTQYF.

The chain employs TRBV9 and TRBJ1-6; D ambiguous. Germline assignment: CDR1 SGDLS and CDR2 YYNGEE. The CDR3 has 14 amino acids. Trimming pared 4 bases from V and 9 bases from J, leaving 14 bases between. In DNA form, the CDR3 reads TGTGCCAGCAGCCTCGGGCAGCCTATTTCACCCCTCCACTTT. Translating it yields CASSLGQPISPLHF.

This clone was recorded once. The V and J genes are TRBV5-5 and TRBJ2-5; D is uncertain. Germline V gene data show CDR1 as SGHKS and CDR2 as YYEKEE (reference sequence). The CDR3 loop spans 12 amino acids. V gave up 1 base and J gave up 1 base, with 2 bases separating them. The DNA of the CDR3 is TGTGCCAGCAGCTTGCCCCAAGAGACCCAGTACTTC. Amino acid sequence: CASSLPQETQYF.

The CDR3 DNA reads TGCGCCAGCAGCCAGGCGACAGGCTATGGCTACACCTTC. Translated: CASSQATGYGYTF. The rearrangement uses TRBV4-3 and TRBJ1-2, with a weak D call TRBD1 (6 bases). Germline V CDR1 and CDR2: LGHNA, YSLEER. The CDR3 is 13 amino acids. V lost 3 bases and J 4 bases, leaving 9 bases between the germline ends.